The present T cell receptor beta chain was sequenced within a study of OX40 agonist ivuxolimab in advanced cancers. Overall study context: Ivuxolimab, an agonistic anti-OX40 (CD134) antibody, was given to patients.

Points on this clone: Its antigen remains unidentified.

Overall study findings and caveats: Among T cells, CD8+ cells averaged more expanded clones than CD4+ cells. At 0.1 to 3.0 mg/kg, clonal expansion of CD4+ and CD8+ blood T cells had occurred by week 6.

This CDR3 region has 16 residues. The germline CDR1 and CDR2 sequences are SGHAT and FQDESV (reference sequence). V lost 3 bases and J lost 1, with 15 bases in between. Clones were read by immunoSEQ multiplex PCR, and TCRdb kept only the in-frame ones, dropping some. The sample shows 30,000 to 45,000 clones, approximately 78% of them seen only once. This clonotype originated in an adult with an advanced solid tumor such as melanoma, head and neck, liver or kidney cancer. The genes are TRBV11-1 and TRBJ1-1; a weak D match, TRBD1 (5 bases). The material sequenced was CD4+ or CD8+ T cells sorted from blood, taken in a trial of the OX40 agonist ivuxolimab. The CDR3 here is CASSLYGAGGNTEAFF. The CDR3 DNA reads TGTGCCAGCAGCTTGTACGGGGCGGGAGGGAACACTGAAGCTTTCTTT.